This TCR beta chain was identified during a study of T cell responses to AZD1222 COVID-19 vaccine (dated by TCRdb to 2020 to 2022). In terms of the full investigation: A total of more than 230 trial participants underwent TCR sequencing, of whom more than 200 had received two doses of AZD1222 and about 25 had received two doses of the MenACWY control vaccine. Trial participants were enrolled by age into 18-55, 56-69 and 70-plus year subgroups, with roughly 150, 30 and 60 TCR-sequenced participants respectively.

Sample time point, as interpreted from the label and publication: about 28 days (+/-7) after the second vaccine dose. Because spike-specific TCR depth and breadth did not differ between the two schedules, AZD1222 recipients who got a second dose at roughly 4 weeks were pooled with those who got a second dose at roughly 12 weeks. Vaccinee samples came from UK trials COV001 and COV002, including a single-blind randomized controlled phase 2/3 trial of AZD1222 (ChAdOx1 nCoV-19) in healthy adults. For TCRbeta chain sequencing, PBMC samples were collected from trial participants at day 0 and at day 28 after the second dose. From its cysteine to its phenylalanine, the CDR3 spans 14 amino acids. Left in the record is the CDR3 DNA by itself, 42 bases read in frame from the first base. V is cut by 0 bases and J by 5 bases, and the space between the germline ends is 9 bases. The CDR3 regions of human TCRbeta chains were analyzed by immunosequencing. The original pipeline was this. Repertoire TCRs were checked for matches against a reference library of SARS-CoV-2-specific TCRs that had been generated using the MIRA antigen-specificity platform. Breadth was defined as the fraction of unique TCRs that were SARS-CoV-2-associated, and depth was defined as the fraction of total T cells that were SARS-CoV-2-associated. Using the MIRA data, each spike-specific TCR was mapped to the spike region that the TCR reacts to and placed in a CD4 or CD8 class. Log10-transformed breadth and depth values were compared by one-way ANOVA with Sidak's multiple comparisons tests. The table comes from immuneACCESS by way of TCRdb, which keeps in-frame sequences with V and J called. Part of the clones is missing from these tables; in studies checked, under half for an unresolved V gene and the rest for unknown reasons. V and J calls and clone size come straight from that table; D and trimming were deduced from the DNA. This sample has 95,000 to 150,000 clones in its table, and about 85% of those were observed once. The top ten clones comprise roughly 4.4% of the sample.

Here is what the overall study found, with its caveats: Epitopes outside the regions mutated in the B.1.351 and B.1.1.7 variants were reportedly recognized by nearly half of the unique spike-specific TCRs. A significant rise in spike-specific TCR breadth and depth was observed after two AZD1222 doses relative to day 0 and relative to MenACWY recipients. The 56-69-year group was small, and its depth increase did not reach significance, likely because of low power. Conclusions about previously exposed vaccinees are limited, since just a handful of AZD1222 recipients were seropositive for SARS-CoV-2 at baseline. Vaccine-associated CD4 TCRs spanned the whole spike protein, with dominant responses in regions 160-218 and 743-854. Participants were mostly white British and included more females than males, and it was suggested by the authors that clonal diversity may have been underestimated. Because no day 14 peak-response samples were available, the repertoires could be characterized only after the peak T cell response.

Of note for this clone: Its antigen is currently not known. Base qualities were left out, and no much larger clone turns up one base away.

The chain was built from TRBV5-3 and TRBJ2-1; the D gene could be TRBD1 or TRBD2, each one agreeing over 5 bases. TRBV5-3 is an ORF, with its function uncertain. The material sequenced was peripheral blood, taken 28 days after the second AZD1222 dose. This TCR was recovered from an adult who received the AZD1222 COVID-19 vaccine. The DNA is TGTGCCAGAAGCTTGGTGGGGACCGACAATGAGCAGTTCTTC. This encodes CARSLVGTDNEQFF.